This entry concerns a single T cell receptor (beta chain). This sample was taken from a study of blood T cell repertoires in COVID-19. About the study: Sample material is recorded as cDNA or gDNA derived from T cells, B-cell-depleted T cells, or PBMCs.

CDR3 length equals 15 residues. From germline, CDR1 is ENHRY and CDR2 SYGVKD. The V gene lost 4 bases and the J gene lost 2 bases, with 12 bases spanning the gap. Measured with immunoSEQ multiplex PCR; TCRdb has only the in-frame clones, and not every one. Of 85,000 to 130,000 clones listed, approximately 83% are singletons. This receptor was obtained from a woman of 80 years or more with active or convalescent COVID-19. Input material: peripheral blood. The chain links TRBV10-3 to TRBJ1-3; no reliable D call. CDR3 in DNA: TGTGCCATCAGTGGCCAACTCTCCCCTGGAAACACCATATATTTT. Translation gives CAISGQLSPGNTIYF.